Below, 17 T cell receptor beta chains from the same sample are listed, as sequenced in a study of cytomegalovirus exposure and HLA in healthy donors. PCR amplification relied on 60 Vbeta primers (plus 13 Jbeta primers). Sequencing was performed with immunoSEQ multiplex PCR; in TCRdb, only in-frame clones are kept and a portion is missing. The sample consists of some 180,000 clones, over 65% of them appearing once. The sequencing input was PBMCs. These receptor sequences come from a man younger than 35 in good health and CMV-seronegative.

CDR3 nucleotides: TGCGCCAGCAGCAGGGTGGGACTAGCGGCTTACGAGCAGTACTTC. Residues: CASSRVGLAAYEQYF. This sequence joins TRBV5-1 and TRBJ2-7, with TRBD2 matching 11 bases. The germline gives CDR1 SGHRS, CDR2 YFSETQ. CDR3 length equals 15 residues. With V trimmed by 4 bases and J by 4 bases, 7 bases remained unmatched.

The V call is TRBV9, the J call TRBJ2-7; TRBD2 is a possible D gene (5 bases). The CDR3 contains 15 residues. The V gene lost 3 bases and the J gene lost 5 bases, with 18 bases spanning the gap. Germline lookup yields CDR1 SGDLS and CDR2 YYNGEE. The CDR3 DNA follows: TGTGCCAGCAGCGCTTACGGAGGTTCATATAACGAGCAGTACTTC. This encodes CASSAYGGSYNEQYF.

The chain employs TRBV7-9 and TRBJ1-1, with TRBD1 matching over 7 bases. The CDR3 loop spans 15 amino acids. CDR1 and CDR2 from the germline V gene are SEHNR and FQNEAQ (reference sequence). With V trimmed by 5 bases and J by 0 bases, 6 bases remained unmatched. This chain's CDR3 is CASSARTGLNTEAFF. As DNA, the CDR3 is TGTGCCAGCAGCGCCCGGACAGGCTTGAACACTGAAGCTTTCTTT.

V is TRBV27 and J is TRBJ2-7; TRBD2 is a possible D gene (6 bases). Germline CDR1 is MNHEY and CDR2 is SMNVEV (reference sequence). Trimming shortened V by 3 bases and J by 9 bases, and 18 bases separated the two germline ends. The CDR3 is 14 amino acids. CDR3 sequence (DNA): TGTGCCAGCAGTTTCATCTCGACGGGAGCGAGGCAGTACTTC. Protein: CASSFISTGARQYF.

The chain is built from TRBV2 and TRBJ1-6; D call uncertain. V dropped 5 bases and J dropped 5 bases, with 16 bases sitting between them. The CDR3 totals 16 residues. From germline, CDR1 is SNHLY and CDR2 FYNNEI. CDR3 region: CASSPRVTVHNSPLHF. The CDR3 coding sequence is TGTGCCAGCAGTCCAAGAGTTACAGTCCATAATTCACCCCTCCACTTT. The variable domain in full, with the rest retrieved from reference TRBV2 and TRBJ1-6, is EPEVTQTPSHQVTQMGQEVILRCVPISNHLYFYWYRQILGQKVEFLVSFYNNEISEKSEIFDDQFSVERPDGSNFTLKIRSTKLEDSAMYFCASSPRVTVHNSPLHFGNGTRLTVT.

In regard to this clone: Other DNA variants within this sample encode the same CDR3. V gene TRBV7-9 combines with J gene TRBJ1-1, with 9 nucleotides matching TRBD1. CDR3 length: 17 amino acids. Germline CDR1 is SEHNR and CDR2 is FQNEAQ (reference sequence). J was trimmed by 0 bases and V by 3 bases; bases with no gene match: 8. Written as DNA, the CDR3 is TGTGCCAGCAGCTTGGTAGGGACAGGGAGGATGAACACTGAAGCTTTCTTT. This codes for CASSLVGTGRMNTEAFF.

This rearrangement joins TRBV9 to TRBJ2-2, with TRBD2 matching over 9 bases. Per germline, CDR1 SGDLS and CDR2 YYNGEE. This CDR3 spans 15 amino acids. The V and J ends lost 4 bases and 6 bases, in that order; junction bases with no gene match: 7. The chain's CDR3 is CASSPAGLAAGELFF. CDR3 sequence (DNA): TGTGCCAGCAGCCCTGCGGGACTAGCTGCCGGGGAGCTGTTTTTT. The entire variable domain, with the rest obtained from reference TRBV9 and TRBJ2-2, is as follows: DSGVTQTPKHLITATGQRVTLRCSPRSGDLSVYWYQQSLDQGLQFLIQYYNGEERAKGNILERFSAQQFPDLHSELNLSSLELGDSALYFCASSPAGLAAGELFFGEGSRLTVL.

The chain joins TRBV18 to TRBJ2-3, with no clear D. This CDR3 has 12 amino acids. CDR1 and CDR2 from the germline V gene are KGHSH and LQKENI. Trimming removed 3 bases at V and 2 bases at J, with 3 bases between. Here the CDR3 DNA reads TGTGCCAGCTCACCCTCCACAGATACGCAGTATTTT. It yields the protein CASSPSTDTQYF.

The chain couples TRBV5-1 to TRBJ2-1; weak D call: TRBD1 (6 bases). Looked up from germline, CDR1 is SGHRS and CDR2 is YFSETQ. The CDR3 is 15 residues long. Deletions cut 3 bases from V and 4 bases from J, with 14 bases between. DNA for the CDR3: TGCGCCAGCAGCTCCGACAGGCTTCTTTACAATGAGCAGTTCTTC. It encodes CASSSDRLLYNEQFF.

The J gene is TRBJ1-2, the V gene TRBV7-9; D is ambiguous. The germline CDR1 and CDR2 sequences are SEHNR and FQNEAQ (reference sequence). This CDR3 region has 16 residues. Trimming pared 1 base from V and 0 bases from J, leaving 12 bases between. This CDR3 is CASSLGTAATNYGYTF. In nucleotides, the CDR3 is TGTGCCAGCAGCTTAGGCACGGCAGCGACTAACTATGGCTACACCTTC.

The chain carries TRBV5-1 and TRBJ2-1, with 7 positions matching TRBD1. Germline values: CDR1 SGHRS, CDR2 YFSETQ. Trimming at V came to 9 bases and at J to 3 bases, leaving 3 bases not matched to a gene. This CDR3 has 12 residues. The CDR3 nucleotides are TGCGCCAAGGACAGGCGCTACAATGAGCAGTTCTTC. Protein: CAKDRRYNEQFF.

The chain recombines TRBV2 with TRBJ2-2; possible D gene TRBD2, 6 bases. Germline CDR1 SNHLY, CDR2 FYNNEI. V was trimmed by 2 bases and J by 1 base, leaving 11 bases between them. The CDR3 covers 16 residues. Here the CDR3 reads CASSEFRGRNTGELFF. The CDR3 nucleotides read TGTGCCAGCAGTGAATTTCGGGGGAGGAACACCGGGGAGCTGTTTTTT.

This chain connects TRBV12-5 to TRBJ2-7; TRBD1 matches at 8 bases. Germline V gene sequence: CDR1 LGHNT, CDR2 FRNRAP. This CDR3 comprises 16 residues. Unmatched junction bases numbered 14, after V lost 6 bases and J lost 4 bases. This CDR3 is CASGPAGTGGRYEQYF. The CDR3 nucleotides read TGTGCTAGTGGCCCCGCCGGGACAGGAGGCAGGTACGAGCAGTACTTC.

This clone has only one observation. This chain links TRBV5-1 with TRBJ1-2; 7 bases fit TRBD1. Trimming at V came to 4 bases and at J to 0 bases, leaving 6 bases not matched to a gene. Germline assignment: CDR1 SGHRS and CDR2 YFSETQ. The CDR3 runs 15 residues. CDR3 sequence: CASSPRDRANYGYTF. In DNA form, the CDR3 reads TGCGCCAGCAGCCCCCGGGACAGAGCTAACTATGGCTACACCTTC. The complete variable domain, with remaining parts taken from reference TRBV5-1 and TRBJ1-2, reads KAGVTQTPRYLIKTRGQQVTLSCSPISGHRSVSWYQQTPGQGLQFLFEYFSETQRNKGNFPGRFSGRQFSNSRSEMNVSTLELGDSALYLCASSPRDRANYGYTFGSGTRLTVV.

As DNA, the CDR3 is TGTGCCAGCAACGACAGGGGAGACATTCAGTACTTC. Encoded protein: CASNDRGDIQYF. The chain links TRBV5-6 to TRBJ2-4; the match to TRBD1 covers 8 bases. CDR3 length equals 12 residues. Germline V CDR1 and CDR2: SGHDT, YYEEEE. The junction had 4 bases not matched to a gene; V was cut back by 6 bases and J by 8 bases.

This clone showed up just once. The chain is built from TRBV5-4 and TRBJ1-4; D ambiguous. The germline gives CDR1 SGHNT, CDR2 YYREEE (reference sequence). V was trimmed by 3 bases and J by 0 bases, leaving 6 bases between them. The CDR3 consists of 14 residues. Written as DNA, the CDR3 is TGTGCCAGCAGCTCCGGTGCAACTAATGAAAAACTGTTTTTT. Its protein product is CASSSGATNEKLFF. Together with reference TRBV5-4 and TRBJ1-4, the CDR3 gives the full variable domain: ETGVTQSPTHLIKTRGQQVTLRCSSQSGHNTVSWYQQALGQGPQFIFQYYREEENGRGNFPPRFSGLQFPNYSSELNVNALELDDSALYLCASSSGATNEKLFFGSGTQLSVL.

The J gene is TRBJ1-2, the V gene TRBV11-3; no firm D call. V dropped 0 bases and J dropped 3 bases, with 11 bases sitting between them. Germline V CDR1 and CDR2: SGHNT, YENEEA. The CDR3 contains 15 residues. The CDR3, as DNA: TGTGCCAGCAGCTTAGACCCGGGGTCGGACTATGGCTACACCTTC. This sequence encodes CASSLDPGSDYGYTF.